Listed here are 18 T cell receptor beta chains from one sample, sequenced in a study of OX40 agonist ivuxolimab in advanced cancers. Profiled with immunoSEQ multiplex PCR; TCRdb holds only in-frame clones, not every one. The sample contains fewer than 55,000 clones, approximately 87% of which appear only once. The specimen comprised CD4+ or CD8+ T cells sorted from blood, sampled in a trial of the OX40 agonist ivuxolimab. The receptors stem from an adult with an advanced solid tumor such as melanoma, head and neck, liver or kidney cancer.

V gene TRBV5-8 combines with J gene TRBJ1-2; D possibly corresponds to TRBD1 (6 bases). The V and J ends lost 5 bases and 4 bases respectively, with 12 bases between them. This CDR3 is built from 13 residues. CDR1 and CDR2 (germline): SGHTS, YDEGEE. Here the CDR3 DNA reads TGTGCCAGCAGGGAACCACAGGGCTATGGCTACACCTTC. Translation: CASREPQGYGYTF.

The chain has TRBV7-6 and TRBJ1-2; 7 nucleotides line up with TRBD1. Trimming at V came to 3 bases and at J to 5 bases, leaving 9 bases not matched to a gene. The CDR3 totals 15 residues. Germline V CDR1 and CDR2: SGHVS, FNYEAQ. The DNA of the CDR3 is TGTGCCAGCAGCTTTGACCTGACAGGGTTGTATGGCTACACCTTC. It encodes CASSFDLTGLYGYTF.

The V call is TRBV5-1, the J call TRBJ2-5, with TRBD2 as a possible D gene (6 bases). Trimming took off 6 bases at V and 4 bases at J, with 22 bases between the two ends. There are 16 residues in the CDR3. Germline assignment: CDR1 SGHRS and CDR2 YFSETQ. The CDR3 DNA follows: TGCGCCAGCAAGATTCGAGCGGGTTTGGTTGGAGAGACCCAGTACTTC. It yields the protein CASKIRAGLVGETQYF.

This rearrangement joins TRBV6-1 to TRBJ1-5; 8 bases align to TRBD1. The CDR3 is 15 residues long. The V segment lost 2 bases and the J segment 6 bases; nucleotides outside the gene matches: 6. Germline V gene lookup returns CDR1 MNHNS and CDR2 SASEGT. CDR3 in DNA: TGTGCCAGCAGTGAATGGACAGGGCTCGGTCAGCCCCAGCATTTT. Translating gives CASSEWTGLGQPQHF.

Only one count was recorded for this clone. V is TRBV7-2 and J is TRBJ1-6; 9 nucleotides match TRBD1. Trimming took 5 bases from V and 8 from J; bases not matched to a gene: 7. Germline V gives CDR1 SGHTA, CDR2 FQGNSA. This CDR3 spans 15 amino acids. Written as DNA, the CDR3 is TGTGCCAGCAGCCTAGGCGGGACAGGGTATTCACCCCTCCACTTT. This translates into CASSLGGTGYSPLHF. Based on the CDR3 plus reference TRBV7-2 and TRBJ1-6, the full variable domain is GAGVSQSPSNKVTEKGKDVELRCDPISGHTALYWYRQSLGQGLEFLIYFQGNSAPDKSGLPSDRFSAERTGGSVSTLTIQRTQQEDSAVYLCASSLGGTGYSPLHFGNGTRLTVT.

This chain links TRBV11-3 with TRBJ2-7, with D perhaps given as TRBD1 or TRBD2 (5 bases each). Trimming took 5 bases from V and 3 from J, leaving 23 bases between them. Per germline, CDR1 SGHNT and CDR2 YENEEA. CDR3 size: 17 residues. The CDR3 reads CASSASGWVRGDYEQYF. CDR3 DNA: TGTGCCAGCAGCGCATCGGGGTGGGTTCGAGGGGACTACGAGCAGTACTTC.

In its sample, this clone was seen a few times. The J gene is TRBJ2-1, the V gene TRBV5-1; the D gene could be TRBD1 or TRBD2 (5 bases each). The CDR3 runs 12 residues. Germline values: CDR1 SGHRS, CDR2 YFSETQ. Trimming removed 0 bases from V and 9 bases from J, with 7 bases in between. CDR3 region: CASSLAGGEQFF. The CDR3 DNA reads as TGCGCCAGCAGCTTGGCTGGGGGTGAGCAGTTCTTC.

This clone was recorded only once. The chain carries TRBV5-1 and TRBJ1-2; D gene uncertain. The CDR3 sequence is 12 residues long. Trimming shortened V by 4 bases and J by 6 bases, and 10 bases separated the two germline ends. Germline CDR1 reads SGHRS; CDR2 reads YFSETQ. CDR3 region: CASSLTADGYTF. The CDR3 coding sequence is TGCGCCAGCAGCCTTACGGCCGATGGCTACACCTTC.

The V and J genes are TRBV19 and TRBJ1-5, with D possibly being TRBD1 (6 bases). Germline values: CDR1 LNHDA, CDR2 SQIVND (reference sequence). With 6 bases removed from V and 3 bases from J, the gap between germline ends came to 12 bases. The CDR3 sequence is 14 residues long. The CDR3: CASSPDSVNQPQHF. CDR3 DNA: TGTGCCAGTAGCCCGGACAGTGTCAATCAGCCCCAGCATTTT.

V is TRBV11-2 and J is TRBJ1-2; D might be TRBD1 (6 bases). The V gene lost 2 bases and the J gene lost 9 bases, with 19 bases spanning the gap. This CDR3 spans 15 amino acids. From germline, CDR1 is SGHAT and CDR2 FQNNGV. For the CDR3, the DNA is TGTGCCAGCAGCTTACCCCGAACGGGGGGCGCAAGCTACACCTTC. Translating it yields CASSLPRTGGASYTF.

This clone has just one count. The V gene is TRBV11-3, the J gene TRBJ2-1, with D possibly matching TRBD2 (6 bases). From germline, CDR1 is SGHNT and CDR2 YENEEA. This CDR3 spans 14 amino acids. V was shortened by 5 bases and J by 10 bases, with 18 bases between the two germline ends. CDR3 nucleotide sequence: TGTGCCAGCAGCCACGAACAGACTAGTAGAGAGCAGTTCTTC. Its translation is CASSHEQTSREQFF.

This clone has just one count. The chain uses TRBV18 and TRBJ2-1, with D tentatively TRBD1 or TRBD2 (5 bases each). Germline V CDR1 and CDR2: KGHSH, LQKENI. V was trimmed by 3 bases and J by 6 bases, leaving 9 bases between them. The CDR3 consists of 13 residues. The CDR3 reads CASSPRGTNEQFF. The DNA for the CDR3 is TGTGCCAGCTCACCTCGTGGGACCAATGAGCAGTTCTTC. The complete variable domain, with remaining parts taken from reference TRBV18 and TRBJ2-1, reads NAGVMQNPRHLVRRRGQEARLRCSPMKGHSHVYWYRQLPEEGLKFMVYLQKENIIDESGMPKERFSAEFPKEGPSILRIQQVVRGDSAAYFCASSPRGTNEQFFGPGTRLTVL.

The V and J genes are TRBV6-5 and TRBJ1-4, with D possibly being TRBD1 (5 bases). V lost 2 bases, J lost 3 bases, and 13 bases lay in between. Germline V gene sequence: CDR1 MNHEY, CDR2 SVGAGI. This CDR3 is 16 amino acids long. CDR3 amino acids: CASSYSLWGANEKLFF. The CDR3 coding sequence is TGTGCCAGCAGTTACAGTTTGTGGGGGGCTAATGAAAAACTGTTTTTT.

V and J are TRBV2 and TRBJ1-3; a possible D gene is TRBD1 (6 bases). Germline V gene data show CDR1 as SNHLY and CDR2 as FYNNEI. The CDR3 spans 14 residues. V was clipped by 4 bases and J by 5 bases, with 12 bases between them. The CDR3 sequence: CASSVRGARNTIYF. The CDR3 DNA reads TGTGCCAGCAGTGTTCGGGGGGCGAGAAACACCATATATTTT.

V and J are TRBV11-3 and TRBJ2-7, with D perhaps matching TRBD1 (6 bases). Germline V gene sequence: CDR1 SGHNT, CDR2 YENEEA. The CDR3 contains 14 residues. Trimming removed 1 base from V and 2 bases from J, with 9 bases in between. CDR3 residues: CASSLGQVPYEQYF. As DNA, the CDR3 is TGTGCCAGCAGCTTAGGACAGGTCCCCTACGAGCAGTACTTC.

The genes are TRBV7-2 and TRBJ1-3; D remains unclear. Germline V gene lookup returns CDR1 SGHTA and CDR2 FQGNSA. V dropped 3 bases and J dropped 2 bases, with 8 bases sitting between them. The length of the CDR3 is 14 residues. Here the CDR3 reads CASSFASPGNTIYF. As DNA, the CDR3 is TGTGCCAGCAGCTTCGCCAGCCCTGGAAACACCATATATTTT.

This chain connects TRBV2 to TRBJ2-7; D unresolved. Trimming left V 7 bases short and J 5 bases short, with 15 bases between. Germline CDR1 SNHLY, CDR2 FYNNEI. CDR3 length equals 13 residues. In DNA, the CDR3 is TGTGCCAGCACTAGGCTTGGGGTGAACGAGCAGTACTTC. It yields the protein CASTRLGVNEQYF.

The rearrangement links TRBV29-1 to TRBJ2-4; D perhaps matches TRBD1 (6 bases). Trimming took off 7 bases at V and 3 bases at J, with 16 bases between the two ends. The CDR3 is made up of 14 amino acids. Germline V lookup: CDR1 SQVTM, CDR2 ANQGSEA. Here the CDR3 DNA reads TGCAGCGCTGGGACAAGGGGCTTCAAAAACATTCAGTACTTC. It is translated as CSAGTRGFKNIQYF.